The 15 T cell receptor beta chains listed next were all sequenced from one sample in a study of shared clonotypes between healthy human individuals. Assay: immunoSEQ multiplex PCR; the TCRdb copy retains only in-frame clones and omits some. Found here are roughly 2.5 million clones, approximately 94% of them singletons; the top ten hold more than 0.12%. The sequenced sample was naive CD4+ T cells sorted from blood. Indicated subset: CD45RA+ positively selected. The receptors shown here come from a man younger than 35 in good health.

This CDR3 is CASSDRTSHSPLHF. The CDR3 DNA sequence: TGTGCCAGCAGTGATAGAACAAGCCATTCACCCCTCCACTTT. This rearrangement joins TRBV2 to TRBJ1-6; no clear D. The CDR3 runs 14 residues. Trimming removed 3 bases from V and 8 bases from J, with 11 bases in between. From germline, CDR1 is SNHLY and CDR2 FYNNEI.

This chain connects TRBV6-5 to TRBJ1-2; D is possibly TRBD1 (6 bases). Germline V gives CDR1 MNHEY, CDR2 SVGAGI. V was shortened by 6 bases and J by 4 bases, with 15 bases between the two germline ends. The CDR3 runs to 14 residues. The CDR3 loop reads CASSDRKGGYGYTF. The CDR3 DNA reads TGTGCCAGCAGCGACAGGAAGGGAGGCTATGGCTACACCTTC.

As for this clone: Other nucleotide sequences in the sample specify the same CDR3. V is TRBV5-1 and J is TRBJ1-1, with D possibly being TRBD1 (6 bases). CDR1 is SGHRS and CDR2 is YFSETQ in the germline V gene. V was cut by 0 bases and J by 5 bases, with 11 bases left in between. The CDR3 consists of 14 residues. The CDR3 loop reads CASSLGRGSTEAFF. DNA of the CDR3: TGCGCCAGCAGCTTGGGGAGGGGGAGTACTGAAGCTTTCTTT.

The chain combines TRBV5-4 with TRBJ2-3, with 7 bases identical to TRBD1. The germline CDR1 and CDR2 sequences are SGHNT and YYREEE (reference sequence). This CDR3 comprises 13 residues. Trimming took 4 bases from V and 12 from J; bases not matched to a gene: 11. This CDR3 is CASSGNRGPYQYF. In DNA, the CDR3 is TGTGCCAGCAGCGGAAACAGGGGACCCTATCAGTATTTT.

The chain uses TRBV2 and TRBJ1-1; TRBD1 is a possible D gene (6 bases). The CDR3 length is 15 residues. Looked up from germline, CDR1 is SNHLY and CDR2 is FYNNEI. Trimming removed 5 bases at V and 1 base at J, with 14 bases between. In DNA, the CDR3 is TGTGCCAGCAGTCCTACAGGGTTGAAGAACACTGAAGCTTTCTTT. Translation gives CASSPTGLKNTEAFF. The complete variable domain, with remaining parts taken from reference TRBV2 and TRBJ1-1, reads EPEVTQTPSHQVTQMGQEVILRCVPISNHLYFYWYRQILGQKVEFLVSFYNNEISEKSEIFDDQFSVERPDGSNFTLKIRSTKLEDSAMYFCASSPTGLKNTEAFFGQGTRLTVV.

This chain uses TRBV6-6 with TRBJ2-1; 8 positions match TRBD1. The V and J ends lost 10 bases and 6 bases, in that order; junction bases with no gene match: 8. Per the germline V gene, CDR1 is MNHNY and CDR2 is SVGAGI (reference sequence). The CDR3 covers 13 residues. The chain's CDR3 is CAINQGAGNEQFF. For the CDR3, the DNA is TGTGCCATCAACCAGGGGGCGGGCAATGAGCAGTTCTTC.

This chain joins TRBV6-1 and TRBJ1-1; possible D gene TRBD1, 6 bases. The V and J ends lost 2 bases and 6 bases respectively, with 10 bases between them. The CDR3 is 13 residues long. The V gene's germline CDR1 is MNHNS and CDR2 SASEGT. The CDR3 here is CASSEYGGPEAFF. DNA of the CDR3: TGTGCCAGCAGTGAATACGGGGGGCCTGAAGCTTTCTTT.

V usage is TRBV2 and J usage is TRBJ2-2; no definite D call. V dropped 6 bases and J dropped 3 bases, with 11 bases sitting between them. The CDR3 length is 14 residues. Germline V gene lookup returns CDR1 SNHLY and CDR2 FYNNEI. The CDR3 is CASRGPTYTGELFF. The CDR3 nucleotides are TGTGCCAGCAGGGGCCCAACCTACACCGGGGAGCTGTTTTTT.

This rearrangement joins TRBV29-1 to TRBJ2-3; 7 bases line up with TRBD1. V lost 3 bases and J lost 1; bases outside the gene matches: 7. Germline V CDR1 and CDR2: SQVTM, ANQGSEA. The CDR3 consists of 15 residues. Written as DNA, the CDR3 is TGCAGCGTTGATACACAGGGGAGCGGCACAGATACGCAGTATTTT. It specifies CSVDTQGSGTDTQYF.

A word on this clone: Distinct nucleotide sequences in the sample also encode this CDR3. V and J are TRBV19 and TRBJ1-6; 8 bases line up with TRBD1. Germline loops: CDR1 LNHDA, CDR2 SQIVND (reference sequence). The CDR3 extends over 14 amino acids. J gave up 7 bases and V 3 bases, and 2 bases lay outside the gene matches. This chain's CDR3 is CASSIQGANSPLHF. CDR3 nucleotides: TGTGCCAGTAGTATTCAGGGGGCGAATTCACCCCTCCACTTT. Together with reference TRBV19 and TRBJ1-6, the CDR3 gives the full variable domain: DGGITQSPKYLFRKEGQNVTLSCEQNLNHDAMYWYRQDPGQGLRLIYYSQIVNDFQKGDIAEGYSVSREKKESFPLTVTSAQKNPTAFYLCASSIQGANSPLHFGNGTRLTVT.

The V call is TRBV11-2, the J call TRBJ1-2; 9 bases line up with TRBD1. Germline-derived CDR1 and CDR2 are SGHAT and FQNNGV. With V trimmed by 3 bases and J by 4 bases, 18 bases remained unmatched. This CDR3 contains 19 residues. The CDR3 region has the DNA TGTGCCAGCAGCTTGTTTAGAGTGAACCGGGACAGGGCTGGCTATGGCTACACCTTC. Encoded protein: CASSLFRVNRDRAGYGYTF.

This clone has just a few counts. The V and J genes are TRBV5-1 and TRBJ1-1; D remains ambiguous. The CDR3 is 15 residues long. V lost 0 bases to trimming and J lost 2 bases, with 11 bases between them. Germline V gene lookup returns CDR1 SGHRS and CDR2 YFSETQ. In nucleotides, the CDR3 is TGCGCCAGCAGCTTGGCCGAATGGGGAAACACTGAAGCTTTCTTT. It specifies CASSLAEWGNTEAFF. The entire variable domain, with the rest obtained from reference TRBV5-1 and TRBJ1-1, is as follows: KAGVTQTPRYLIKTRGQQVTLSCSPISGHRSVSWYQQTPGQGLQFLFEYFSETQRNKGNFPGRFSGRQFSNSRSEMNVSTLELGDSALYLCASSLAEWGNTEAFFGQGTRLTVV.

This rearrangement joins TRBV7-8 to TRBJ1-1; D is unclear. The length of the CDR3 is 14 residues. The ends were cut back, 5 bases at V and 3 bases at J, with 13 bases in the middle. CDR1 is SGHVS and CDR2 is FQNEAQ in the germline V gene. The CDR3, as DNA: TGTGCCAGCAGCCTCGTTGGAATAGACACTGAAGCTTTCTTT. Translation gives CASSLVGIDTEAFF. Based on the CDR3 plus reference TRBV7-8 and TRBJ1-1, the full variable domain is GAGVSQSPRYKVAKRGQDVALRCDPISGHVSLFWYQQALGQGPEFLTYFQNEAQLDKSGLPSDRFFAERPEGSVSTLKIQRTQQEDSAVYLCASSLVGIDTEAFFGQGTRLTVV.

As for this clone: Other DNA sequences of this sample code for an identical CDR3. V usage is TRBV19 and J usage is TRBJ1-2, with 8 bases fitting TRBD1. The CDR3 contains 13 residues. With V trimmed by 9 bases and J by 1 base, 4 bases remained unmatched. Germline V gene data show CDR1 as LNHDA and CDR2 as SQIVND (reference sequence). CDR3 coding DNA: TGTGCCAGCCGTGGACAGGGTAACTATGGCTACACCTTC. It codes for CASRGQGNYGYTF. The entire variable domain, with the rest obtained from reference TRBV19 and TRBJ1-2, is as follows: DGGITQSPKYLFRKEGQNVTLSCEQNLNHDAMYWYRQDPGQGLRLIYYSQIVNDFQKGDIAEGYSVSREKKESFPLTVTSAQKNPTAFYLCASRGQGNYGYTFGSGTRLTVV.

The chain carries TRBV10-3 and TRBJ2-5; unclear D gene. The DNA matches TRBJ2-7 better at its end, which makes the J call doubtful. CDR3 length equals 12 residues. CDR1 and CDR2 (germline): ENHRY, SYGVKD. CDR3 nucleotide sequence: TGTGCCATCAGAAAGGACTCCTACGAGCAGTACTTC. Protein product: CAIRKDSYEQYF.